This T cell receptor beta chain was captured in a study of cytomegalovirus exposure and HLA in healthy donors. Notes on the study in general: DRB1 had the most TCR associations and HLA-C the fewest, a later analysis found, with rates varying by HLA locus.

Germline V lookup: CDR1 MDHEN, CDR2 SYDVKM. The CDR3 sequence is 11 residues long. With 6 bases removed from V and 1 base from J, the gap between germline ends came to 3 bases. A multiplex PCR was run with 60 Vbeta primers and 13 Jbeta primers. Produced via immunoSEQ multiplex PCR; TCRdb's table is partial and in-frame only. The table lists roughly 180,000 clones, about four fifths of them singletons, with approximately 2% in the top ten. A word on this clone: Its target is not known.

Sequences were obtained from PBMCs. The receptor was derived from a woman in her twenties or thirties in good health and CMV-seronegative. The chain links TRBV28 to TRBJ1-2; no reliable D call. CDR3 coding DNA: TGTGCCAGCAGCTATAACTATGGCTACACCTTC. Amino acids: CASSYNYGYTF.